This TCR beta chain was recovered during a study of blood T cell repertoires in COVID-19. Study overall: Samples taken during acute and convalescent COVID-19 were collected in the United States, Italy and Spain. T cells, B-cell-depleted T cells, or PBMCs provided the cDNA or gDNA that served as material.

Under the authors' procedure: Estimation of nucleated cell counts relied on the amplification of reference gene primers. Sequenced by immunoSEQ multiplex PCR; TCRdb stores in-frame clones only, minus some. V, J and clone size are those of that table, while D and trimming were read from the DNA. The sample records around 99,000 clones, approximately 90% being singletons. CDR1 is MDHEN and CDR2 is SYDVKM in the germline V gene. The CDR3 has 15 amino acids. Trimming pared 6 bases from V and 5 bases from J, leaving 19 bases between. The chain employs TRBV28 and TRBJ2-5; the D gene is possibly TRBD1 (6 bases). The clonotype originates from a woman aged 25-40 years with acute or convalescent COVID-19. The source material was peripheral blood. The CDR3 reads CASRQGGLGSETQYF. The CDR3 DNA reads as TGTGCCAGCAGACAGGGCGGATTGGGCAGTGAGACCCAGTACTTC.